Included here is one TCR beta chain sequence, with context. The source of the sample is a study of blood T cell repertoires in COVID-19. Produced via immunoSEQ multiplex PCR; TCRdb's table is partial and in-frame only. The sample lists 150,000 to 200,000 clones, around 90% occurring once. The CDR3 runs to 15 residues. Germline loops: CDR1 SGHRS, CDR2 YFSETQ. Trimming removed 2 bases at V and 7 bases at J, with 13 bases between. The V call is TRBV5-1, the J call TRBJ1-6; no firm D call. Sequenced input: peripheral blood. The source of this sequence is a woman between 45 and 65 years old with acute or convalescent COVID-19. The CDR3 here is CASSFSLEANSPLHF. CDR3 DNA: TGCGCCAGCAGCTTTAGTCTCGAGGCGAATTCACCCCTCCACTTT.